These T cell receptor beta chains were read from a single sample in a study of Graves' ophthalmopathy and Graves' hyperthyroidism. Using its own MiXCR run on the multiplex PCR reads, TCRdb lists one record per CDR3 protein. The sample comprises some 400,000 distinct CDR3 sequences, approximately 20% of which are singletons, and 1.5% to 2% rests with the top ten. The specimen sequenced was peripheral blood. These receptors originate from a woman aged 18-30 years with Graves' ophthalmopathy. CDR3s include the opening cysteine and the closing phenylalanine or tryptophan. The D gene is left open where the match is weak. Size is omitted from some rows. Given values are once, few, many or a class for expanded clones.

>TRBJ2-4|TRBV20-1|-|13|many
CSANVQAKNIQYF
TGCAGTGCTAATGTCCAGGCCAAAAACATTCAGTACTTC
>TRBJ2-5|TRBV27|TRBD1|15|once
CASSTGQYFKETQYF
TGTGCCAGCAGTACGGGACAGTACTTCAAAGAGACCCAGTACTTC
>TRBJ2-7|TRBV5-1|-|16|many
CASSPGGGAGSYEQYF
TGCGCCAGCAGCCCGGGCGGAGGGGCAGGGTCTTACGAGCAGTACTTC
>TRBJ2-7|TRBV6-5|-|15|-
CASSYEEGGPYEQYF
TGTGCCAGCAGTTACGAGGAGGGTGGACCCTACGAGCAGTACTTC
>TRBJ1-3|TRBV28|TRBD1|15|many
CASRPYRDSRNTIYF
TGTGCCAGCAGACCCTACCGGGACAGTAGAAACACCATATATTTT
>TRBJ1-2|TRBV19|-|17|many
CASRTTGGGFGKDGYTF
TGTGCCAGTAGGACTACTGGTGGGGGGTTTGGAAAGGATGGCTACACCTTC
>TRBJ2-5|TRBV3-1|-|15|-
CASSQDSGPSETQYF
TGTGCCAGCAGCCAAGATTCCGGACCCTCGGAGACCCAGTACTTC
>TRBJ1-3|TRBV6-4|-|11|-
CASSYLNTIYF
TGTGCCAGCAGTTATTTAAACACCATATATTTT
>TRBJ1-2|TRBV12-3/TRBV12-4|-|14|-
CASSFRAVGYGYTF
TGTGCCAGCAGTTTTCGGGCTGTCGGCTATGGCTACACCTTC
>TRBJ1-1|TRBV28|-|16|many
CASSLWPREHNTEAFF
TGTGCCAGCAGTTTGTGGCCCCGGGAACATAACACTGAAGCTTTCTTT
>TRBJ2-5|TRBV20-1|TRBD2|14|many
CSAKVAGYQETQYF
TGCAGTGCTAAAGTAGCGGGGTACCAAGAGACCCAGTACTTC
>TRBJ1-1|TRBV7-9|-|11|many
CASERDTEAFF
TGTGCCAGCGAGCGAGACACTGAAGCTTTCTTT
>TRBJ2-7|TRBV30|-|14|many
CAWSMGRGDYEQYF
TGTGCCTGGAGTATGGGCAGGGGGGACTACGAGCAGTACTTC
>TRBJ2-5|TRBV19|TRBD2|16|many
CASSVSGSSLGETQYF
TGTGCCAGTAGTGTTAGCGGGAGCAGTCTAGGGGAGACCCAGTACTTC
>TRBJ1-1|TRBV7-2|-|13|many
CASSRGAYGGAFF
TGTGCCAGCAGCCGCGGGGCCTATGGGGGTGCTTTCTTT
>TRBJ2-5|TRBV12-3/TRBV12-4|TRBD2|15|many
CASSPLLAGGETQYF
TGTGCCAGCAGCCCCTTACTAGCGGGGGGAGAGACCCAGTACTTC
>TRBJ1-2|TRBV28|-|16|-
CASSLSRTANYYGYTF
TGTGCCAGCAGTTTATCAAGGACAGCGAACTACTATGGCTACACCTTC
>TRBJ2-7|TRBV28|-|13|many
CASSPLQVYEQYF
TGTGCCAGCAGCCCTCTACAGGTATACGAGCAGTACTTC
>TRBJ2-5|TRBV7-8|-|15|many
CASSLDAPRAETQYF
TGTGCCAGCAGCTTAGATGCCCCCCGAGCGGAGACCCAGTACTTC
>TRBJ2-5|TRBV24-1|-|15|-
CATSDSTRVQETQYF
TGTGCCACCAGTGATTCAACACGAGTCCAAGAGACCCAGTACTTC
>TRBJ1-1|TRBV28|-|12|many
CASSFADTEAFF
TGTGCCAGCAGTTTCGCGGACACTGAAGCTTTCTTT
>TRBJ1-5|TRBV7-8|-|13|many
CASSPQGVQPQHF
TGTGCCAGCAGCCCACAGGGAGTTCAGCCCCAGCATTTT
>TRBJ2-7|TRBV6-5|TRBD2|15|many
CASSYSRGSSYEQYF
TGTGCCAGCAGTTACTCGCGGGGGAGCTCCTACGAGCAGTACTTC
>TRBJ2-5|TRBV28|-|16|many
CASSIGLASRQETQYF
TGTGCCAGCAGTATTGGGTTGGCTAGCAGGCAGGAGACCCAGTACTTC
>TRBJ2-7|TRBV18|TRBD1|14|many
CASSPLGQGNEQYF
TGTGCCAGCTCACCACTTGGACAGGGCAACGAGCAGTACTTC
>TRBJ1-1|TRBV7-9|-|12|many
CASSFQTTEAFF
TGTGCCAGCAGCTTCCAGACCACTGAAGCTTTCTTT
>TRBJ2-5|TRBV28|-|13|-
CASSPSGRKTQYF
TGTGCCAGCAGTCCTTCGGGGAGGAAGACCCAGTACTTC
>TRBJ2-7|TRBV30|-|15|few
CAWSVQGEYPYEQYF
TGTGCCTGGAGTGTACAGGGAGAGTACCCCTACGAGCAGTACTTC
>TRBJ1-3|TRBV20-1|-|12|many
CSARVQGNTIYF
TGCAGTGCTAGAGTACAGGGAAACACCATATATTTT
>TRBJ2-7|TRBV27|TRBD1|14|many
CASSLSGTGAEQYF
TGTGCCAGCAGTTTATCCGGGACAGGGGCCGAGCAGTACTTC
>TRBJ2-7|TRBV29-1|-|12|many
CSVGLVPYEQYF
TGCAGCGTTGGACTAGTCCCCTACGAGCAGTACTTC
>TRBJ1-6|TRBV7-2|-|13|-
CASSFGAGSPLHF
TGTGCCAGCAGCTTCGGGGCGGGCTCACCCCTCCACTTT
>TRBJ1-2|TRBV11-2|-|16|once
CASSSSLWVEDYGYTF
TGTGCCAGCAGCTCCTCTTTGTGGGTGGAAGACTATGGCTACACCTTC
>TRBJ1-2|TRBV20-1|-|19|many
CSARAAQGGHKLANYGYTF
TGCAGTGCTAGAGCGGCACAGGGCGGCCACAAGTTAGCTAACTATGGCTACACCTTC
>TRBJ2-5|TRBV6-2/TRBV6-3|TRBD1|17|-
CASSPFPGQGGEETQYF
TGTGCCAGCAGCCCCTTCCCCGGACAGGGGGGGGAAGAGACCCAGTACTTC
>TRBJ2-5|TRBV25-1|TRBD2|16|many
CASSESAGGWEETQYF
TGTGCCAGCAGTGAATCAGCGGGAGGTTGGGAAGAGACCCAGTACTTC
>TRBJ2-7|TRBV7-2|-|15|-
CASSPGWVTSYEQYF
TGTGCCAGCAGCCCCGGCTGGGTCACTTCCTACGAGCAGTACTTC
>TRBJ1-5|TRBV6-2/TRBV6-3|TRBD1|15|many
CAIGGTGLTNQPQHF
TGTGCCATAGGGGGGACAGGGCTAACAAATCAGCCCCAGCATTTT
>TRBJ1-2|TRBV30|-|12|-
CAWTGFSGTGDF
TGTGCCTGGACGGGATTTTCCGGGACGGGGGACTTC
>TRBJ1-1|TRBV29-1|-|13|many
CSGFFTHGTEAFF
TGCAGCGGGTTTTTTACACACGGCACTGAAGCTTTCTTT
>TRBJ1-6|TRBV7-2|-|14|many
CASSLESGGRALHF
TGTGCCAGCAGCTTAGAGTCGGGGGGCCGCGCCCTCCACTTT
>TRBJ2-7|TRBV19|-|10|many
CASRGDEQYF
TGTGCCAGTAGGGGAGACGAGCAGTACTTC
>TRBJ1-5|TRBV20-1|-|14|many
CSATRVVSNQPQHF
TGCAGTGCTACCAGGGTTGTTAGCAATCAGCCCCAGCATTTT
>TRBJ2-2|TRBV29-1|-|16|many
CSVEDSDTFHTGELFF
TGCAGCGTTGAAGATTCGGATACCTTCCACACCGGGGAGCTGTTTTTT
>TRBJ2-5|TRBV30|-|14|many
CAWSVGRAGETQYF
TGTGCCTGGAGTGTGGGCAGGGCGGGAGAGACCCAGTACTTC
>TRBJ1-2|TRBV20-1|-|15|many
CSAKRTVLTNYGYTF
TGCAGTGCTAAGCGGACAGTTTTAACTAACTATGGCTACACCTTC
>TRBJ1-1|TRBV7-2|-|13|many
CASRSVMNTEAFF
TGTGCCAGCCGGTCTGTCATGAACACTGAAGCTTTCTTT
>TRBJ1-5|TRBV19|-|14|many
CASRGAIGNQPQHF
TGTGCCAGTAGGGGGGCCATTGGAAATCAGCCCCAGCATTTT
>TRBJ2-7|TRBV4-1|TRBD1|15|-
CTSSQAGQGVAEQYF
TGCACCAGCAGCCAAGCGGGACAGGGGGTGGCCGAGCAGTACTTC
>TRBJ2-7|TRBV12-3/TRBV12-4|-|13|many
CASSARYRAEQYF
TGTGCCAGCAGTGCAAGATACAGGGCCGAGCAGTACTTC
>TRBJ2-7|TRBV27|TRBD1|14|-
CASRTQGQGYEQYF
TGTGCCAGCCGAACCCAAGGACAGGGGTACGAGCAGTACTTC
>TRBJ1-5|TRBV27|-|15|many
CASKTGWENNQPQHF
TGTGCCAGCAAAACAGGGTGGGAAAACAATCAGCCCCAGCATTTT
>TRBJ1-1|TRBV7-9|-|12|many
CASSLGKVEAFF
TGTGCCAGCAGCTTAGGCAAGGTTGAAGCTTTCTTT
>TRBJ1-6|TRBV6-5|-|14|many
CASSPRTKNSPLHF
TGTGCCAGCAGTCCCCGGACCAAGAACTCACCCCTCCACTTT